There are many counts of the clone carrying this T cell receptor beta chain. Its antigen is as yet unknown. The sample comes from a study of tumor and adjacent non-tumor tissue in lung cancer. Study overall: Patients comprised 12 adenocarcinoma, 2 squamous cell carcinoma and 1 small cell lung cancer. Samples averaged approximately 4.2 million productive TCRbeta reads each. Findings of the study overall: Significantly higher TCR diversity was found in tumor than normal lung.

The template was RNA from unsorted bulk tissue. Between August and November 2014, newly diagnosed, chemotherapy-naive lung cancer patients underwent thoracic surgery in China. A modified ARM-PCR protocol with three rounds of nested PCR amplified TCRbeta. MiXCR, run by TCRdb on the multiplex PCR reads, gives a single entry per CDR3 protein. The repertoire holds about 93,000 distinct CDR3 sequences, about 70% seen once, with about 16% in the top ten. The V gene lost 4 bases and the J gene lost 2 bases, with 14 bases spanning the gap. The CDR3 totals 15 residues. The germline V gene encodes CDR1 MDHEN and CDR2 SYDVKM.

This clonotype was obtained from a man in his fifties or sixties with non-small cell lung cancer. V usage is TRBV28 and J usage is TRBJ2-5; no clear D gene. Sequencing was carried out using lung tumor tissue. CDR3 in DNA: TGTGCCAGCAGTTCCCCCTTTAGATTTCAAGAGACCCAGTACTTC. Its protein product is CASSSPFRFQETQYF.